Sequencing of this T cell receptor (beta chain) was carried out in a study of blood T cell repertoires in COVID-19. Study information: From the United States, Italy and Spain came samples of acute and convalescent COVID-19. T cells, B-cell-depleted T cells, or PBMCs provided the cDNA or gDNA that served as material.

In the original workflow: Estimates of nucleated cell counts were drawn from the amplification of reference gene primers. Profiled with immunoSEQ multiplex PCR; TCRdb holds only in-frame clones, not every one. Clone size and V and J calls were adopted from that table, with D and trimming inferred from the DNA. The sample shows over 400,000 clones, 70% to 90% of them seen only once. From germline, CDR1 is MNHEY and CDR2 SMNVEV (reference sequence). Trimming left V 6 bases short and J 4 bases short, with 17 bases between. The CDR3 length is 15 residues. The gene calls are TRBV27 and TRBJ2-3; D is perhaps TRBD2 (6 bases). Material: peripheral blood. The origin of this receptor is a human donor in a cohort sampled during active COVID-19. This CDR3 reads CASSPLVGSADTQYF. CDR3 DNA: TGTGCCAGCAGCCCCTTGGTCGGGAGCGCAGATACGCAGTATTTT.